The present T cell receptor (beta chain) was sequenced within a study of cytomegalovirus exposure and HLA in healthy donors. Study as a whole: Most donors, 81% of over 350 genotyped, fell in the Caucasian-associated ancestry cluster.

Details on this clone: Its specificity is not known.

Germline CDR1 reads MNHEY; CDR2 reads SMNVEV (reference sequence). CDR3 length: 17 amino acids. Deletions cut 2 bases from V and 4 bases from J, with 15 bases between. Study-wide points: Later work found most CMV-associated TCR beta chains apparently HLA-restricted. According to the study, about 180 TCR beta chains were cytomegalovirus-associated.

PCR employed 60 Vbeta and 13 Jbeta primers. Generated by immunoSEQ multiplex PCR, the TCRdb table keeps only in-frame clones and is missing some. This table lists about 140,000 clones. The specimen was PBMCs. The chain is built from TRBV27 and TRBJ2-6; D ambiguous. This TCR derives from a man aged 35 to 55 in good health and CMV-seronegative. The CDR3 DNA follows: TGTGCCAGCAGTTTAACGGCCACTAACCTGGGGGCCAACGTCCTGACTTTC. Residues: CASSLTATNLGANVLTF.